This TCR beta chain was sequenced during a study of blood T cells in healthy people across ages. Trimming at V came to 5 bases and at J to 1 base, leaving 4 bases not matched to a gene. Germline V gene sequence: CDR1 SGHRS, CDR2 YFSETQ. The CDR3 is 14 residues long. The second PCR ran about 6 to 11 cycles with a sample-barcoded 5' primer and J-beta primers. Each CDR3 protein is one row after TCRdb ran MiXCR on the 5' RACE reads. The sample comprises 850,000 to 1,000,000 distinct CDR3 sequences, roughly 52% of which are singletons, and 13% rests with the top ten. The chain employs TRBV5-1 and TRBJ2-5; 8 bases line up with TRBD1. The TCR originated in a man aged 30 to 45 in good health. The specimen sequenced was blood. The CDR3 bases are TGCGCCAGCAGAATAGGACAGGGCCAAGAGACCCAGTACTTC. The encoded protein is CASRIGQGQETQYF.